One sample yielded the 17 T cell receptor delta chains listed below, sequenced in a study of gamma delta lymphoproliferative disorders and STAT genes. PBMCs from patients and controls supplied the genomic DNA for sequencing. TCRdb re-called the multiplex PCR reads via CATT. Of hundreds of delta-chain clones listed, around 1.5% are singletons. The sample comprised blood. These receptor sequences come from a human donor in good health.

With regard to this clone: TCRdb shows a much larger clone's protein in place of this DNA's translation, and the two differ at residue 15, likely through a read error; the protein shown is translated from the DNA. The V call is TRDV1, the J call TRDJ1; TRDD3 aligns across 11 bases. Trimming at V came to 5 bases and at J to 0 bases, leaving 23 bases not matched to a gene. Per the germline V gene, CDR1 is TSWWSYY and CDR2 is QGS. CDR3 length: 22 amino acids. The CDR3 region has the DNA TGTGCTCTTGGGCCATCGGGCCTTCGTGGGGGATACGAGTCGGCCTACACCGATAAACTCATCTTT. As protein: CALGPSGLRGGYESAYTDKLIF.

Concerning this clone itself: A far larger clone is off by one base, so a read error is likely. The CDR3 bases are TGTGCCTGTGACACCTTCCTACTACGGTTGAAGTGGGGGATCGTCTACTGGGGGAGCCCCTACGCCGATAAACTCATCTTT. It codes for CACDTFLLRLKWGIVYWGSPYADKLIF. The rearrangement links TRDV2 to TRDJ1; TRDD3 agrees at 9 bases. The CDR3 covers 27 residues. Germline V CDR1 and CDR2: GEAIGNYY, EKD. The J segment lost 3 bases and the V segment lost 0 bases, leaving 40 bases of the junction unmatched.

This clone qualifies as large. Other nucleotide sequences from this sample produce the same CDR3. The chain uses TRDV2 and TRDJ1; 9 bases map to TRDD3. Germline CDR1 GEAIGNYY, CDR2 EKD. The CDR3 contains 27 residues. Germline trimming cut 0 bases from V and 0 bases from J; bases unmatched to any gene: 37. The CDR3 region is CACDTFLLRLKWGIVYWGSPYTDKLIF. Written as DNA, the CDR3 is TGTGCCTGTGACACCTTCCTACTACGGTTGAAGTGGGGGATCGTCTACTGGGGGAGCCCCTACACCGATAAACTCATCTTT.

This clone was counted a few times. A far larger clone differs by one base, so this is likely a read error. Other DNA sequences in the sample encode the same CDR3. This rearrangement joins TRDV2 to TRDJ1; 9 bases are a match to TRDD3. The V and J ends lost 3 bases and 0 bases, in that order; junction bases with no gene match: 4. CDR1 and CDR2 from the germline V gene are GEAIGNYY and EKD. The CDR3 runs 15 residues. CDR3 sequence: CACDLLGDYTDKLIF. The CDR3 nucleotides read TGTGCCTGTGACCTGCTGGGGGATTACACCGATAAACTCATCTTT.

The sample holds a few counts of this clone. TCRdb lists the protein of a much larger clone for this DNA, which differs at residue 14, so this is likely a read error; the protein given here is translated from the DNA itself. The V call is TRDV1, the J call TRDJ1, with TRDD3 identical over 8 bases. Germline V lookup: CDR1 TSWWSYY, CDR2 QGS. The CDR3 is made up of 18 amino acids. In DNA form, the CDR3 reads TGTGCTCTTGGGGAGCCGAGGGGGATAGTTCCGTACACCAATAAACTCATCTTT. Protein sequence: CALGEPRGIVPYTNKLIF.

By its share, this clone is large. Other nucleotide sequences from this sample produce the same CDR3. This chain connects TRDV2 to TRDJ3; the match to TRDD3 covers 11 bases. Germline V gives CDR1 GEAIGNYY, CDR2 EKD. The CDR3 totals 24 residues. The J segment lost 1 base and the V segment lost 0 bases, leaving 19 bases of the junction unmatched. This chain's CDR3 is CACDTVAQAAGGYRVSWDTRQMFF. The CDR3 nucleotides are TGTGCCTGTGACACCGTGGCTCAGGCGGCTGGGGGATACAGGGTGTCCTGGGACACCCGACAGATGTTTTTC.

By its share, this clone is medium-sized (0.01 to 0.1%). This likely stems from a read error, as it lies one base from a far larger clone. The chain combines TRDV2 with TRDJ1; D gene unclear. CDR3 length equals 14 residues. V gave up 5 bases and J gave up 1 base, with 13 bases separating them. Germline V gives CDR1 GEAIGNYY, CDR2 EKD. As DNA, the CDR3 is TGTGCCTGTGCGGAGGTTTCGACCACCGATAAACTCATCTTT. Translation gives CACAEVSTTDKLIF.

This clone was picked up a small number of times. This DNA translates differently at residue 4 from the TCRdb protein, which is that of a much larger clone; a read error is likely, and the protein shown is the DNA's own translation. The J gene is TRDJ1, the V gene TRDV2; 12 nucleotides match TRDD3. This CDR3 has 18 residues. The germline V gene has CDR1 GEAIGNYY and CDR2 EKD. With 5 bases clipped from V and 4 bases from J, the junction kept 16 bases outside the gene matches. CDR3: CACGTLSTGGYLGDKLIF. The CDR3 DNA is TGTGCCTGTGGCACTCTCAGTACTGGGGGATACTTGGGCGATAAACTCATCTTT.

By sample fraction, this clone is medium-sized. It is likely a read error: a sequence one base away is far more abundant. The V and J genes are TRDV2 and TRDJ1; D is unresolved. Germline-derived CDR1 and CDR2 are GEAIGNYY and EKD. Trimming took 5 bases from V and 4 from J, leaving 16 bases between them. The CDR3 length is 14 residues. The CDR3 DNA reads as TGTGCCTGTGTGGAGGTTTCGACCATCGATAAACTCATCTTT. This translates into CACVEVSTIDKLIF.

This clone was seen a handful of times. TCRdb lists the protein of a much larger clone for this DNA, which differs at residue 13, so this is likely a read error; the protein given here is translated from the DNA itself. The rearrangement links TRDV2 to TRDJ3, with TRDD3 identical over 7 bases. CDR3 length: 20 amino acids. From germline, CDR1 is GEAIGNYY and CDR2 EKD. The CDR3 coding sequence is TGTGCCTGTGACACCGCGGGGGGGATGCGCAGCTCCCGGGACACCCGACAGATGTTTTTC. Its translation is CACDTAGGMRSSRDTRQMFF.

In this sample, this clone turned up a few times. The protein that TCRdb holds for this DNA derives from a much larger clone and differs from the translated DNA at residue 13, which likely indicates a read error; the protein shown here is translated from the DNA. In DNA, the CDR3 is TGTGCCTGTGACACCGTGACACCCCGGGGGAACAGATGCACCGATAAACTCATCTTT. Its translation: CACDTVTPRGNRCTDKLIF. The chain recombines TRDV2 with TRDJ1; weak D call: TRDD3 (6 bases). Germline V gene lookup returns CDR1 GEAIGNYY and CDR2 EKD. Trimming removed 0 bases at V and 1 base at J, with 23 bases between. This CDR3 contains 19 residues.

Many counts were recorded for this clone. A single base is all that separates this from a far larger clone, so a read error is likely. V gene TRDV3 combines with J gene TRDJ1; D is ambiguous. The CDR3 extends over 15 amino acids. The V gene's germline CDR1 is TVYSNPD and CDR2 GDNSRS (reference sequence). The CDR3, as DNA: TGTGCCTTTGCTGACCCCCTAGATGACACCGATAAACTCACCTTT. Its translation is CAFADPLDDTDKLTF.

In regard to this clone: A far more abundant clone sits one base away, making this likely a read error. This chain links TRDV2 with TRDJ3, with D maybe TRDD3 (5 bases). The CDR3 covers 24 residues. Per the germline V gene, CDR1 is GEAIGNYY and CDR2 is EKD. The V gene lost 0 bases and the J gene lost 1 base, with 30 bases spanning the gap. CDR3 sequence: CACDTVAQAAGRYRVSWDTRQMFF. For the CDR3, the DNA is TGTGCCTGTGACACCGTGGCTCAGGCGGCTGGGAGATACAGGGTGTCCTGGGACACCCGACAGATGTTTTTC.

Note on this clone: TCRdb records a much larger clone's protein for this DNA, with a difference at residue 11 that likely arises from a read error; the protein given is the translation of the DNA. This chain links TRDV2 with TRDJ1; the match to TRDD3 covers 12 bases. The germline CDR1 and CDR2 sequences are GEAIGNYY and EKD. With V trimmed by 0 bases and J by 7 bases, 5 bases remained unmatched. The length of the CDR3 is 15 residues. The CDR3 region is CACDTLGDTRSKLIF. In DNA form, the CDR3 reads TGTGCCTGTGACACCCTGGGGGATACGCGGAGTAAACTCATCTTT.

The genes are TRDV2 and TRDJ3; 10 nucleotides line up with TRDD3. Germline V CDR1 and CDR2: GEAIGNYY, EKD. This CDR3 is 20 amino acids long. The V and J ends lost 3 bases and 0 bases, in that order; junction bases with no gene match: 10. CDR3 in DNA: TGTGCCTGTGACCCCGTACTGGGGGATCCGAGCTCCTGGGACACCCGACAGATGTTTTTC. It translates to CACDPVLGDPSSWDTRQMFF.

Note on this clone: A single base is all that separates this from a far larger clone, so a read error is likely. The V call is TRDV2, the J call TRDJ3; 8 nucleotides line up with TRDD3. After removal of 0 bases from V and 1 base from J, the junction contained 22 bases not matched to a gene. The CDR3 is 24 amino acids. The germline V gene has CDR1 GEAIGNYY and CDR2 EKD. CDR3 nucleotides: TGTGCCTGTGACACCGTGGCTCAGGCGGCTTGGGGATACAGGGTGTCCTGGGACACCCGACAGATGTTTTTC. Translated: CACDTVAQAAWGYRVSWDTRQMFF.

No V gene call is available, although the J gene is TRDJ1; the D call TRDD3 from the table was never checked on the DNA. The CDR3 runs to 25 residues. CDR3 coding DNA: TGTGCTCTTGGGGAACTCCACCGCTTATCCTTCCTACTGTACTGGGGGATAGGTGACACCGATAAACTCATCTTT. Translating it yields CALGELHRLSFLLYWGIGDTDKLIF.